These 22 T cell receptor beta chains originate from one sample sequenced in a study of cytomegalovirus exposure and HLA in healthy donors (dated by TCRdb to the late 2010s). The library was produced with the immunoSEQ multiplex PCR assay. This immuneACCESS table, as held by TCRdb, lists in-frame sequences with V and J called but not all clones. Of the missing ones, under half trace to an unresolved V gene in checked studies; the others have no known cause. The sample table contains roughly 300,000 clones; only one count was recorded for about nine tenths of them. About 0.8% of the sample comes from the top ten. The sample was PBMCs. All receptors derive from a woman in her late teens or twenties in good health and CMV-seronegative.

This chain joins TRBV13 and TRBJ2-5; TRBD1 aligns across 7 bases. Trimming at V came to 4 bases and at J to 2 bases, leaving 4 bases not matched to a gene. Germline CDR1 and CDR2: PRHDT and FYEKMQ (reference sequence). The CDR3 has 14 residues. The CDR3 spells CASSSPTGQETQYF. The CDR3 DNA is TGTGCCAGCAGCTCCCCGACAGGGCAAGAGACCCAGTACTTC.

The rearrangement joins TRBV2 to TRBJ2-1; 13 bases align to TRBD2. CDR1 is SNHLY, CDR2 FYNNEI, per germline. The CDR3 has 18 residues. The ends lost 4 bases at V and 0 bases at J; junction bases unmatched: 6. The DNA for the CDR3 is TGTGCCAGCAGTGGACTAGCGGGAGGCCCGAGCTCCTACAATGAGCAGTTCTTC. Amino acid sequence: CASSGLAGGPSSYNEQFF.

This chain joins TRBV9 and TRBJ2-7; D possibly corresponds to TRBD1 (6 bases). This CDR3 contains 14 residues. V gave up 3 bases and J gave up 7 bases, with 17 bases separating them. The germline CDR1 and CDR2 sequences are SGDLS and YYNGEE. In DNA, the CDR3 is TGTGCCAGCAGCGCTTGGACAGAGGCTGGAGAGCAGTACTTC. It yields the protein CASSAWTEAGEQYF.

The rearrangement links TRBV28 to TRBJ2-1; possible D gene TRBD1, 6 bases. V was shortened by 4 bases and J by 9 bases, with 16 bases between the two germline ends. Germline V lookup: CDR1 MDHEN, CDR2 SYDVKM. The length of the CDR3 is 14 residues. The CDR3 nucleotides are TGTGCCAGCAGTTCGTGGACAGTTTCGGCTGAGCAGTTCTTC. Protein product: CASSSWTVSAEQFF.

The genes are TRBV6-5 and TRBJ2-1; 11 positions agree with TRBD2. Germline V CDR1 and CDR2: MNHEY, SVGAGI. This CDR3 has 15 amino acids. The trim removed 3 bases at V and 5 bases at J, leaving 3 bases unmatched. The CDR3 spells CASSYGLAGNNEQFF. The CDR3, as DNA: TGTGCCAGCAGTTATGGACTAGCGGGTAACAATGAGCAGTTCTTC.

The chain recombines TRBV6-6 with TRBJ2-7, with D possibly TRBD2 on 5 matching bases. This CDR3 spans 13 amino acids. Germline CDR1 MNHNY, CDR2 SVGAGI (reference sequence). V dropped 8 bases and J dropped 4 bases, with 15 bases sitting between them. The CDR3 protein is CASGGHSLYEQYF. The CDR3 nucleotides read TGTGCCAGCGGCGGGCACAGCCTGTACGAGCAGTACTTC.

This clone was observed a single time. CDR3 sequence: CASSELTSGAISYNEQFF. CDR3 coding DNA: TGTGCCAGCAGTGAACTGACTAGCGGGGCCATCTCCTACAATGAGCAGTTCTTC. The chain employs TRBV27 and TRBJ2-1; TRBD2 aligns across 11 bases. CDR1 and CDR2 from the germline V gene are MNHEY and SMNVEV (reference sequence). J was trimmed by 0 bases and V by 5 bases; bases with no gene match: 9. The CDR3 runs to 18 residues.

V gene TRBV15 combines with J gene TRBJ1-5, with 8 bases aligning to TRBD1. This CDR3 region has 16 residues. The V and J ends lost 0 bases and 4 bases, in that order; junction bases with no gene match: 5. Germline V gives CDR1 LNHNV, CDR2 YYDKDF (reference sequence). The CDR3 sequence is CATSRDRGDRNQPQHF. DNA for the CDR3: TGTGCCACCAGCAGAGATAGGGGGGACAGGAATCAGCCCCAGCATTTT.

V usage is TRBV29-1 and J usage is TRBJ2-2; 8 bases align to TRBD2. Trimming at V came to 7 bases and at J to 6 bases, leaving 7 bases not matched to a gene. The CDR3 extends over 13 amino acids. CDR1 SQVTM and CDR2 ANQGSEA come from the germline V gene. CDR3 coding DNA: TGCAGCGCCGGGGGGGTTCGTGCCGGGGAGCTGTTTTTT. It translates to CSAGGVRAGELFF.

V is TRBV5-4 and J is TRBJ2-1, with 15 bases aligning to TRBD2. From germline, CDR1 is SGHNT and CDR2 YYREEE (reference sequence). This CDR3 is 17 amino acids long. J gave up 0 bases and V 5 bases, and 3 bases lay outside the gene matches. CDR3 coding DNA: TGTGCCAGCAGTACGGGACTAGCGGGGGGCTCCTACAATGAGCAGTTCTTC. This encodes CASSTGLAGGSYNEQFF.

A note on this clone: At one boundary the junction diverges from the germline segment, which might be a read error. The gene calls are TRBV7-6 and TRBJ2-3, with a possible D match to TRBD2 (6 bases). The CDR3 spans 17 residues. The germline CDR1 and CDR2 sequences are SGHVS and FNYEAQ. The CDR3 region is CASSLGFGGGGTDTQYF. CDR3 coding DNA: TGTGCCAGCAGCTTAGGATTCGGGGGAGGAGGCACCGATACGCAGTATTTT.

The chain links TRBV11-2 to TRBJ2-5; 8 nucleotides line up with TRBD2. Germline lookup yields CDR1 SGHAT and CDR2 FQNNGV. The CDR3 is made up of 15 amino acids. The V gene end was trimmed by 1 base and the J gene end by 2 bases; junction bases not matched to a gene: 3. The CDR3 region is CASSLVAGRQETQYF. CDR3 in DNA: TGTGCCAGCAGCTTAGTAGCGGGGAGACAAGAGACCCAGTACTTC.

The chain carries TRBV2 and TRBJ1-4; TRBD1 might be the D (6 bases). The V end was cut by 6 bases, the J end by 2 bases, with 16 bases between. The CDR3 has 16 amino acids. Germline-derived CDR1 and CDR2 are SNHLY and FYNNEI. In DNA, the CDR3 is TGTGCCAGCAGGATTCAGGGTCAGGGGACTAATGAAAAACTGTTTTTT. Translating it yields CASRIQGQGTNEKLFF. The full variable domain, rest sourced from reference TRBV2 and TRBJ1-4, is EPEVTQTPSHQVTQMGQEVILRCVPISNHLYFYWYRQILGQKVEFLVSFYNNEISEKSEIFDDQFSVERPDGSNFTLKIRSTKLEDSAMYFCASRIQGQGTNEKLFFGSGTQLSVL.

The chain carries TRBV29-1 and TRBJ2-7; 7 nucleotides match TRBD1. This CDR3 contains 14 residues. The germline V gene encodes CDR1 SQVTM and CDR2 ANQGSEA. Trimming cost V 6 bases and J 0 bases; bases outside gene matches: 8. CDR3 DNA: TGCAGCGTCCGACAGGGACGAAGCTCCTACGAGCAGTACTTC. This sequence encodes CSVRQGRSSYEQYF.

The V gene is TRBV9, the J gene TRBJ2-3; TRBD2 matches at 7 bases. The CDR3 has 16 amino acids. The ends lost 3 bases at V and 5 bases at J; junction bases unmatched: 12. Germline V gene data show CDR1 as SGDLS and CDR2 as YYNGEE. The DNA for the CDR3 is TGTGCCAGCAGCGCGAGCCTTACGGCGGGAGAAGATACGCAGTATTTT. As protein: CASSASLTAGEDTQYF.

The rearrangement links TRBV27 to TRBJ1-1; weak D call: TRBD1 (5 bases). The CDR3 spans 13 residues. Germline V CDR1 and CDR2: MNHEY, SMNVEV (reference sequence). Trimming removed 3 bases from V and 5 bases from J, with 10 bases in between. CDR3 bases: TGTGCCAGCAGTTTCGGGGGAAGGACTGAAGCTTTCTTT. This gives the protein CASSFGGRTEAFF.

This clone was detected only once. The V and J genes are TRBV5-1 and TRBJ2-3; TRBD2 aligns across 10 bases. J was trimmed by 1 base and V by 3 bases; bases with no gene match: 2. The CDR3 has 15 amino acids. Germline V lookup: CDR1 SGHRS, CDR2 YFSETQ. The CDR3 spells CASSSGTSGTDTQYF. As DNA, the CDR3 is TGCGCCAGCAGCTCTGGGACTAGCGGCACAGATACGCAGTATTTT.

This clone was counted only a few times. J is TRBJ2-1 and V is TRBV6-4; the match to TRBD1 covers 7 bases. Germline V gene lookup returns CDR1 MRHNA and CDR2 SNTAGT. CDR3 length: 15 amino acids. Trimming removed 3 bases from V and 8 bases from J; junction bases left unmatched: 10. CDR3: CASSEEQGSGDEQFF. In DNA form, the CDR3 reads TGTGCCAGCAGTGAGGAACAGGGGAGCGGCGATGAGCAGTTCTTC.

The chain's CDR3 is CASSWGGYGYTF. The CDR3 DNA reads TGCGCCAGCAGCTGGGGGGGCTATGGCTACACCTTC. The chain uses TRBV4-1 and TRBJ1-2; TRBD1 might be the D (5 bases). V lost 5 bases to trimming and J lost 4 bases, with 8 bases between them. The CDR3 extends over 12 amino acids. In germline, CDR1 is MGHRA, CDR2 YSYEKL.

For this clone: The junction and the germline gene differ at one end; a read error may be behind it. This sequence joins TRBV7-3 and TRBJ2-1, with a tentative D call TRBD2 (5 bases). Per germline, CDR1 SGHTA and CDR2 FQGTGA. The CDR3 has 13 amino acids. DNA for the CDR3: TGTGCCAGCAGCTTAGACTACTACAGTGAGCAGTTCTTC. Translation: CASSLDYYSEQFF.

This clone was observed a few times. CDR3 bases: TGTGCCAGCAGTTACCCCGGGACACCTTGTGAAGCTTTCTTT. Protein product: CASSYPGTPCEAFF. The V and J genes are TRBV6-6 and TRBJ1-1; a possible D gene is TRBD1 (6 bases). V gave up 2 bases and J gave up 7 bases, with 14 bases separating them. There are 14 residues in the CDR3. Germline V gene data show CDR1 as MNHNY and CDR2 as SVGAGI (reference sequence).

DNA of the CDR3: TGTGCCAGCAGTGGGACTAGCGGGAGTGGGTACAATGAGCAGTTCTTC. This gives the protein CASSGTSGSGYNEQFF. J is TRBJ2-1 and V is TRBV27, with TRBD2 matching over 14 bases. The CDR3 totals 16 residues. Trimming at V came to 5 bases and at J to 4 bases, leaving 4 bases not matched to a gene. The V gene's germline CDR1 is MNHEY and CDR2 SMNVEV (reference sequence).